This TCR beta chain was found in a study of blood T cell repertoires in COVID-19. This CDR3 contains 12 residues. The V gene lost 7 bases and the J gene lost 6 bases, with 14 bases spanning the gap. Germline loops: CDR1 SGHRS, CDR2 YFSETQ. Only in-frame clones appear in the TCRdb table, and some are missing; sequencing was by immunoSEQ multiplex PCR. The data show about 310,000 clones, 87% seen once. J is TRBJ2-7 and V is TRBV5-1; the D is unclear. This clonotype was sampled from a man in his forties or fifties with active or convalescent COVID-19. Sample: peripheral blood. The CDR3 DNA follows: TGCGCCAGCCGGAGCTTGGTAGGCGAGCAGTACTTC. Protein: CASRSLVGEQYF.